One sample yielded the 7 T cell receptor beta chains listed below, sequenced in a study of T cells in Graves' hyperthyroidism and ophthalmopathy. RNA transcripts served as the template for amplifying TCR beta CDR3 regions. HTBI primers were the set used in a first-round RT-PCR of the TCR CDR3. TCRdb reprocessed the multiplex PCR reads via MiXCR and lists one record per CDR3 protein. The table lists hundreds of thousands of distinct CDR3 sequences, about two fifths of them singletons. The specimen sequenced was blood. The origin of the receptors is a man younger than 30 with Graves' hyperthyroidism.

This clonotype was seen at least ten times. The junction departs from the called germline gene at one end, perhaps through a read error. The gene calls are TRBV9 and TRBJ1-6, with D possibly TRBD1 on 5 matching bases. This CDR3 spans 14 amino acids. Germline CDR1 and CDR2: SGDLS and YYNGEE. The CDR3 DNA reads as TGTGTCAGCAGCGTAGCAGGGCTGAACTCACCCCTCCACTTT. This gives the protein CVSSVAGLNSPLHF. The variable domain in full, completed from reference TRBV9 and TRBJ1-6, reads DSGVTQTPKHLITATGQRVTLRCSPRSGDLSVYWYQQSLDQGLQFLIQYYNGEERAKGNILERFSAQQFPDLHSELNLSSLELGDSALYFCVSSVAGLNSPLHFGNGTRLTVT.

This clonotype is a singleton in its sample. One end of the junction varies from germline; a read error may be responsible. The rearrangement links TRBV7-9 to TRBJ2-7; the match to TRBD2 covers 7 bases. Germline CDR1 SEHNR, CDR2 FQNEAQ (reference sequence). The CDR3 is made up of 14 amino acids. The CDR3 DNA follows: TGTGCCAACAGCCTCGCTAGCGGCTACTACGAGCAGTACTTC. Its translation: CANSLASGYYEQYF.

V is TRBV5-1 and J is TRBJ2-2; either TRBD1 or TRBD2 may fit D (5 bases each). Germline loops: CDR1 SGHRS, CDR2 YFSETQ. This CDR3 comprises 16 residues. V gave up 1 base and J gave up 3 bases, with 13 bases separating them. The CDR3 DNA is TGCGCCAGCAGCTTGTGGACGGGGCCAGACACCGGGGAGCTGTTTTTT. Its translation is CASSLWTGPDTGELFF. Supplemented by reference TRBV5-1 and TRBJ2-2, the full variable domain reads KAGVTQTPRYLIKTRGQQVTLSCSPISGHRSVSWYQQTPGQGLQFLFEYFSETQRNKGNFPGRFSGRQFSNSRSEMNVSTLELGDSALYLCASSLWTGPDTGELFFGEGSRLTVL.

The genes are TRBV7-2 and TRBJ2-2; D uncertain. V lost 5 bases and J 5 bases, leaving 18 bases between the germline ends. Per the germline V gene, CDR1 is SGHTA and CDR2 is FQGNSA. The CDR3 spans 16 residues. CDR3 coding DNA: TGTGCCAGCAGCCAAAGTCTACGAACTACGACCGGGGAGCTGTTTTTT. Protein: CASSQSLRTTTGELFF.

This clonotype came up many times. V gene TRBV7-8 combines with J gene TRBJ2-5, with a tentative D call TRBD1 (5 bases). Germline V gives CDR1 SGHVS, CDR2 FQNEAQ. V was clipped by 0 bases and J by 4 bases, with 12 bases between them. The CDR3 consists of 15 residues. The CDR3 sequence is CASSLALGGAETQYF. In DNA form, the CDR3 reads TGTGCCAGCAGCTTAGCGTTAGGTGGGGCAGAGACCCAGTACTTC.

To note about this clonotype: Just one base apart from a much larger clone, this may be a read error. The V and J genes are TRBV6-1 and TRBJ1-1; D perhaps matches TRBD1 (5 bases). Germline CDR1 is MNHNS and CDR2 is SASEGT. The CDR3 sequence is 14 residues long. The DNA of the CDR3 is TGTGCCAGCAGCGACCAGGGAGATAGCACTGGAGCTTTCTTT. This gives the protein CASSDQGDSTGAFF.

The gene calls are TRBV20-1 and TRBJ2-7, with TRBD1 matching over 7 bases. This CDR3 comprises 11 residues. Trimming at V came to 8 bases and at J to 4 bases, leaving 5 bases not matched to a gene. Germline assignment: CDR1 DFQATT and CDR2 SNEGSKA (reference sequence). The CDR3 DNA reads TGCAGTAGAGGGGGCCATTACGAGCAGTACTTC. This encodes CSRGGHYEQYF.